A single sample gave rise to the 27 T cell receptor beta chains below, sequenced in a study of shared clonotypes between healthy human individuals. The table came from immunoSEQ multiplex PCR; TCRdb's copy has only in-frame clones and leaves some out. This sample yields a few million clones, of which more than 80% are seen a single time; about 0.13% belongs to the top ten. Material for sequencing was naive CD4+ T cells sorted from blood. Subset: CD45RA+ positively selected. These receptor sequences come from a man aged 18 to 30 in good health.

V is TRBV6-1 and J is TRBJ1-1, with D possibly being TRBD1 (6 bases). Trimming stripped 4 bases from V and 8 bases from J, with 11 bases between. Germline V lookup: CDR1 MNHNS, CDR2 SASEGT. The CDR3 is 12 residues long. The CDR3 coding sequence is TGTGCCAGCAGTGCGAACAGGGTCGAAGCTTTCTTT. This encodes CASSANRVEAFF.

The chain couples TRBV19 to TRBJ1-5; D gene uncertain. Germline V gene lookup returns CDR1 LNHDA and CDR2 SQIVND (reference sequence). The V gene lost 4 bases and the J gene lost 1 base, with 5 bases spanning the gap. This CDR3 spans 13 amino acids. The CDR3 sequence: CASSSQSNQPQHF. The CDR3 region has the DNA TGTGCCAGTAGTAGTCAGAGCAATCAGCCCCAGCATTTT.

The chain is built from TRBV6-5 and TRBJ2-3; D is uncertain. Per germline, CDR1 MNHEY and CDR2 SVGAGI. The CDR3 has 13 residues. V lost 10 bases to trimming and J lost 2 bases, with 13 bases between them. Here the CDR3 reads CAIKVLDTDTQYF. DNA for the CDR3: TGTGCCATCAAAGTTCTAGACACAGATACGCAGTATTTT.

The chain couples TRBV4-2 to TRBJ2-2; perhaps D is TRBD1 or TRBD2 (5 bases each). V was clipped by 2 bases and J by 5 bases, with 12 bases between them. The CDR3 has 15 residues. From germline, CDR1 is LGHNA and CDR2 YNFKEQ. The CDR3: CASSQPDGATGELFF. The CDR3 region has the DNA TGTGCCAGCAGCCAACCCGACGGGGCGACCGGGGAGCTGTTTTTT.

The DNA for the CDR3 is TGTGCCAGCAGTTATCGAACAGGGGGCACAGATACGCAGTATTTT. Residues: CASSYRTGGTDTQYF. The J gene is TRBJ2-3, the V gene TRBV6-5, with 7 bases that match TRBD1. CDR1 is MNHEY, CDR2 SVGAGI, per germline. Trimming cost V 3 bases and J 1 base; bases outside gene matches: 4. The CDR3 has 15 residues.

V and J are TRBV5-1 and TRBJ2-5; 7 positions agree with TRBD2. This CDR3 region has 16 residues. The V gene's germline CDR1 is SGHRS and CDR2 YFSETQ. V lost 0 bases and J lost 1; bases outside the gene matches: 6. For the CDR3, the DNA is TGCGCCAGCAGCTTGGCGCTGGGAGGGACCCAAGAGACCCAGTACTTC. This codes for CASSLALGGTQETQYF.

The chain recombines TRBV7-9 with TRBJ1-2; no firm D call. The CDR3 sequence is 14 residues long. V was shortened by 2 bases and J by 5 bases, with 12 bases between the two germline ends. Germline values: CDR1 SEHNR, CDR2 FQNEAQ (reference sequence). The CDR3 loop is CASSLPKIPYGYTF. CDR3 in DNA: TGTGCCAGCAGCTTACCCAAAATACCTTATGGCTACACCTTC.

This sequence joins TRBV30 and TRBJ2-7; 8 bases match TRBD2. V trimming: 1 base; J trimming: 6 bases; junction bases outside the gene matches: 17. CDR1 is GTSNPN and CDR2 is SVGIG in the germline V gene (reference sequence). CDR3 length equals 17 residues. The CDR3 spells CAWSATRPGGRGSEQYF. The CDR3 DNA reads TGTGCCTGGAGTGCGACACGTCCGGGAGGGCGCGGTTCCGAGCAGTACTTC.

The CDR3 loop is CASSQGQGYSPLHF. CDR3 DNA sequence: TGCGCCAGCAGCCAAGGGCAGGGGTATTCACCCCTCCACTTT. The J gene is TRBJ1-6, the V gene TRBV4-3, with D perhaps TRBD1 (6 bases). Per germline, CDR1 LGHNA and CDR2 YSLEER. Trimming cost V 1 base and J 8 bases, with 9 bases left between them. This CDR3 comprises 14 residues.

V gene TRBV2 combines with J gene TRBJ1-4, with 7 bases matching TRBD1. CDR1 and CDR2 (germline): SNHLY, FYNNEI. The CDR3 length is 14 residues. After removal of 4 bases from V and 4 bases from J, the junction contained 3 bases not matched to a gene. The CDR3 nucleotides read TGTGCCAGCAGTGTGGGACAGCTTAATGAAAAACTGTTTTTT. This translates into CASSVGQLNEKLFF.

The chain links TRBV5-1 to TRBJ2-3; weak D call: TRBD2 (6 bases). This CDR3 region has 14 residues. CDR1 and CDR2 (germline): SGHRS, YFSETQ. Trimming pared 7 bases from V and 3 bases from J, leaving 15 bases between. The CDR3 DNA reads TGCGCCAGCGGCTCGGGGGTGTGGACAGATACGCAGTATTTT. Protein sequence: CASGSGVWTDTQYF.

This chain joins TRBV6-5 and TRBJ1-1; 7 positions match TRBD1. CDR1 is MNHEY, CDR2 SVGAGI, per germline. The ends lost 10 bases at V and 1 base at J; junction bases unmatched: 3. The length of the CDR3 is 12 residues. In DNA, the CDR3 is TGTGCCACCAGGACAGGGAACACTGAAGCTTTCTTT. This gives the protein CATRTGNTEAFF.

Concerning this clone itself: This same CDR3 is encoded by further DNA sequences in the sample. The J gene is TRBJ1-1, the V gene TRBV5-1, with D tentatively TRBD1 (5 bases). The CDR3 sequence is 14 residues long. Germline-derived CDR1 and CDR2 are SGHRS and YFSETQ. V was trimmed by 0 bases and J by 2 bases, leaving 8 bases between them. In DNA form, the CDR3 reads TGCGCCAGCAGCTTGGCTGGGGCCAACACTGAAGCTTTCTTT. Translating it yields CASSLAGANTEAFF. The full variable domain, rest sourced from reference TRBV5-1 and TRBJ1-1, is KAGVTQTPRYLIKTRGQQVTLSCSPISGHRSVSWYQQTPGQGLQFLFEYFSETQRNKGNFPGRFSGRQFSNSRSEMNVSTLELGDSALYLCASSLAGANTEAFFGQGTRLTVV.

The V and J genes are TRBV6-6 and TRBJ2-3, with D perhaps TRBD2 (6 bases). Germline lookup yields CDR1 MNHNY and CDR2 SVGAGI (reference sequence). V was clipped by 6 bases and J by 3 bases, with 19 bases between them. This CDR3 is built from 16 residues. The CDR3, as DNA: TGTGCCAGCAGCCGAGGGGTTGCGGGAATTACAGATACGCAGTATTTT. This encodes CASSRGVAGITDTQYF.

This clone was observed a few times. The sample has other DNA sequences that encode this CDR3 too. The chain combines TRBV20-1 with TRBJ1-1, with D unclear. Deletions cut 1 base from V and 7 bases from J, with 4 bases between. The V gene's germline CDR1 is DFQATT and CDR2 SNEGSKA (reference sequence). The CDR3 runs to 10 residues. The CDR3 protein is CSARGIEAFF. For the CDR3, the DNA is TGCAGTGCTAGAGGCATTGAAGCTTTCTTT.

This clone is a singleton in its sample. The chain links TRBV30 to TRBJ1-2, with a tentative D call TRBD1 (5 bases). The CDR3 covers 14 residues. V gave up 0 bases and J gave up 3 bases, with 11 bases separating them. Germline V gene data show CDR1 as GTSNPN and CDR2 as SVGIG (reference sequence). The CDR3 is CAWSVLPGDYGYTF. The CDR3 region has the DNA TGTGCCTGGAGTGTTCTTCCGGGGGACTATGGCTACACCTTC.

Remarks on this clone: Other DNA sequences in the sample encode the same CDR3. The chain couples TRBV5-4 to TRBJ2-3; the match to TRBD2 covers 14 bases. Per the germline V gene, CDR1 is SGHNT and CDR2 is YYREEE (reference sequence). After removal of 3 bases from V and 0 bases from J, the junction contained 3 bases not matched to a gene. The CDR3 is 17 amino acids. The CDR3 DNA is TGTGCCAGCAGCTCCGGGACTAGCGGGGGTAGCACAGATACGCAGTATTTT. This encodes CASSSGTSGGSTDTQYF.

The rearrangement links TRBV29-1 to TRBJ1-1; D gene ambiguous. The CDR3 extends over 14 amino acids. In germline, CDR1 is SQVTM, CDR2 ANQGSEA. In nucleotides, the CDR3 is TGCACCCAACCTCGTCGGGTCCTGAACACTGAAGCTTTCTTT. This translates into CTQPRRVLNTEAFF.

This chain connects TRBV19 to TRBJ2-7; a possible D gene is TRBD2 (5 bases). The V end was cut by 4 bases, the J end by 2 bases, with 15 bases between. The CDR3 is 15 residues long. Germline V gives CDR1 LNHDA, CDR2 SQIVND (reference sequence). CDR3 amino acids: CASSTRGLGTYEQYF. CDR3 nucleotides: TGTGCCAGTAGTACCAGAGGACTGGGGACCTACGAGCAGTACTTC.

The chain recombines TRBV6-1 with TRBJ2-7; 7 bases fit TRBD1. CDR3 length: 13 residues. V lost 3 bases, J lost 3 bases, and 2 bases stayed unmatched. From germline, CDR1 is MNHNS and CDR2 SASEGT. The CDR3 region is CASSEGQYYEQYF. Written as DNA, the CDR3 is TGTGCCAGCAGTGAGGGACAGTACTACGAGCAGTACTTC.

J is TRBJ2-5 and V is TRBV18; 8 nucleotides align to TRBD2. CDR3 length: 13 residues. CDR1 KGHSH and CDR2 LQKENI come from the germline V gene. Trimming removed 5 bases from V and 4 bases from J; junction bases left unmatched: 3. CDR3 DNA sequence: TGTGCCAGCTCAAAAGCGGGGGTAGAGACCCAGTACTTC. Residues: CASSKAGVETQYF.

The J gene is TRBJ1-4, the V gene TRBV27; 7 bases fit TRBD1. The germline CDR1 and CDR2 sequences are MNHEY and SMNVEV (reference sequence). V lost 4 bases to trimming and J lost 8 bases; unmatched junction nucleotides: 7. This CDR3 spans 14 amino acids. The CDR3 here is CASSSTGFGEKLFF. The DNA of the CDR3 is TGTGCCAGCAGTTCGACAGGGTTCGGGGAAAAACTGTTTTTT.

As DNA, the CDR3 is TGTGCCAGCAGCTTGGCAGGGACAGGGTCGGACGAGCAGTACTTC. It specifies CASSLAGTGSDEQYF. The chain links TRBV5-6 to TRBJ2-5; TRBD1 aligns across 9 bases. The last part of the DNA fits TRBJ2-7 better; the J call may be wrong. This CDR3 comprises 15 residues. CDR1 is SGHDT and CDR2 is YYEEEE in the germline V gene.

This chain connects TRBV5-6 to TRBJ2-5, with TRBD2 matching 14 bases. From germline, CDR1 is SGHDT and CDR2 YYEEEE. This CDR3 is 16 amino acids long. With V trimmed by 3 bases and J by 2 bases, 3 bases remained unmatched. CDR3 DNA: TGTGCCAGCAGCTCTTGGACTAGCGGGGGGCAAGAGACCCAGTACTTC. The encoded protein is CASSSWTSGGQETQYF.

V is TRBV7-6 and J is TRBJ2-2; TRBD1 matches at 8 bases. The CDR3 covers 16 residues. CDR1 and CDR2 from the germline V gene are SGHVS and FNYEAQ. J gave up 7 bases and V 2 bases, and 9 bases lay outside the gene matches. As DNA, the CDR3 is TGTGCCAGCAGCTTAAATTACAGGGGGAGTCGCGGGGAGCTGTTTTTT. The encoded protein is CASSLNYRGSRGELFF.

This clone was seen only once. The gene calls are TRBV7-8 and TRBJ2-7; a possible D gene is TRBD1 (6 bases). The CDR3 extends over 16 amino acids. V gave up 1 base and J gave up 3 bases, with 16 bases separating them. Germline V gene data show CDR1 as SGHVS and CDR2 as FQNEAQ. The CDR3 sequence: CASSLGPTGQGYEQYF. CDR3 bases: TGTGCCAGCAGCTTAGGGCCGACAGGCCAAGGCTACGAGCAGTACTTC.

This clone has just a few counts. The CDR3 nucleotides read TGTGCCAGTAGTATAGAATCCGCTAACTATGGCTACACCTTC. Protein sequence: CASSIESANYGYTF. V is TRBV19 and J is TRBJ1-2; D is unresolved. The V and J ends lost 0 bases and 0 bases respectively, with 5 bases between them. Germline V lookup: CDR1 LNHDA, CDR2 SQIVND (reference sequence). This CDR3 has 14 amino acids.